This T cell receptor beta chain is from a study of tumor-infiltrating lymphocytes in primary liver carcinoma. In regard to this clonotype: One end of the junction fails to match germline, which may point to a read error.

Using a constant-region primer together with ProtoScript II reverse transcriptase, TCR beta cDNA was made from 500 ng of total RNA. Libraries of TCR beta came from three nested multiplex PCR rounds with slightly modified ARM-PCR. Researchers ran the first two PCR rounds for approximately 9 cycles each with TRBV1-TRBV30 forward primers and a C-beta reverse primer. Each CDR3 protein is one row after TCRdb ran MiXCR on the multiplex PCR reads. The data show 95,000 to 100,000 distinct CDR3 sequences, around 71% seen once. It was from roughly 20-30 mg of unsorted bulk tissue that RNA and DNA were co-extracted. Surgeons resected the patients' primary liver carcinomas. Tumors were each sampled at five separate regions. Tumor samples all exceeded 85% viable tumor cells. From germline, CDR1 is SGHAT and CDR2 FQNNGV. The CDR3 length is 16 residues.

The receptor comes from a woman in her fifties or sixties with primary liver carcinoma and hepatitis B virus infection. This chain joins TRBV11-2 and TRBJ2-2, with 10 bases lining up with TRBD2. What was sequenced was liver tumor tissue from sampling region 2. The subset here: tumor region T2, inferior pole. The CDR3 nucleotides are TGTGCCAGCAGCTTCCTAGCGGGGGTGAGCACAGGGGACCTGTTTTTT. This codes for CASSFLAGVSTGDLFF. The full variable domain, with the rest looked up from reference TRBV11-2 and TRBJ2-2, is EAGVAQSPRYKIIEKRQSVAFWCNPISGHATLYWYQQILGQGPKLLIQFQNNGVVDDSQLPKDRFSAERLKGVDSTLKIQPAKLEDSAVYLCASSFLAGVSTGDLFFGEGSRLTVL.